This T cell receptor beta chain emerged from a study of T cell repertoires in cytomegalovirus infection. The overall study: HLA-B-restricted CMV epitopes that are well studied, plus recently identified HLA-C-restricted ones, were used by the study. It can be stated that public TCR beta signatures indicated CMV infection as well as a matching HLA type. Whole-study findings and limits: Pooled public TCR beta family frequency picked out CMV carriers with the relevant HLA. CMV-specific HLA-C-restricted TCR beta clonotypes dominated the ex vivo response.

CDR3 length: 13 amino acids. The ends lost 6 bases at V and 6 bases at J; junction bases unmatched: 3. The germline V gene has CDR1 MNHEY and CDR2 SMNVEV (reference sequence). TCRdb processed the reads anew with MiXCR; each CDR3 protein has one entry. The table has around 900,000 distinct CDR3 sequences, under 40% seen once. This clonotype was seen a handful of times. Antigen specificity is unknown. The chain carries TRBV27 and TRBJ2-1; TRBD1 matches 9 bases. Sample: cultured CD8+ T cells from PBMCs, taken from culture after CMV antigen stimulation. The receptor comes from a human donor in good health (CMV status not recorded). Some clones in this sample may be carry-over from other donors' samples. The CDR3 DNA follows: TGTGCCAGCAGACAGGGGGCTGGCAATGAGCAGTTCTTC. This codes for CASRQGAGNEQFF.